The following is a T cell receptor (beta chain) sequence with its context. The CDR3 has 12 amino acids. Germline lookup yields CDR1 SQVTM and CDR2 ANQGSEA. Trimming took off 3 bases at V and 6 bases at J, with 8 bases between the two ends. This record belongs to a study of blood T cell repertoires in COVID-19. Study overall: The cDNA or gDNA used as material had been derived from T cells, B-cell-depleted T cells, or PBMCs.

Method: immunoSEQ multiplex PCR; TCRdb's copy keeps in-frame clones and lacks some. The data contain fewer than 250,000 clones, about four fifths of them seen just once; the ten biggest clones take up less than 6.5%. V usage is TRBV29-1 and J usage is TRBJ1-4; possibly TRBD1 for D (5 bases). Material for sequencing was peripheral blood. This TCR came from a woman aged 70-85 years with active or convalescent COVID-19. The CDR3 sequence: CSVEGPDEKLFF. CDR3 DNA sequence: TGCAGCGTTGAGGGGCCCGATGAAAAACTGTTTTTT. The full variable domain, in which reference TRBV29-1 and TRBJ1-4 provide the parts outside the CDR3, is SAVISQKPSRDICQRGTSLTIQCQVDSQVTMMFWYRQQPGQSLTLIATANQGSEATYESGFVIDKFPISRPNLTFSTLTVSNMSPEDSSIYLCSVEGPDEKLFFGSGTQLSVL.